This T cell receptor (beta chain) came from a study of Ad26.COV2.S vaccination and SARS-CoV-2 variants. TCRdb keeps only in-frame clones here, not all; method: immunoSEQ multiplex PCR. The sample contains about 440,000 clones, around 85% of which appear only once. Treatment of the sample: roughly 20 received Ad26.COV2.S at low or high dose, single or two shots; 5 received placebo; per-sample allocation not given. After the first vaccine or placebo injection, samples were drawn on day 63. V lost 11 bases and J lost 4; bases outside the gene matches: 8. The CDR3 length is 13 residues. Germline V gives CDR1 MDHEN, CDR2 SYDVKM. About this clone itself: Its specificity is unknown.

Study-wide results and caveats: Vaccinees displayed broader spike-specific TCR repertoires than placebo recipients.

This sequence joins TRBV28 and TRBJ1-2; 9 positions match TRBD1. This clonotype originated in a person between 18 and 59 years old who received the Ad26.COV2.S COVID-19 vaccine or a placebo. Material: peripheral blood, obtained in a trial of Ad26.COV2.S vaccine versus placebo. DNA for the CDR3: TGTGCCTGCACAGGGGGCGGAGGCTATGGCTACACCTTC. Protein sequence: CACTGGGGYGYTF.